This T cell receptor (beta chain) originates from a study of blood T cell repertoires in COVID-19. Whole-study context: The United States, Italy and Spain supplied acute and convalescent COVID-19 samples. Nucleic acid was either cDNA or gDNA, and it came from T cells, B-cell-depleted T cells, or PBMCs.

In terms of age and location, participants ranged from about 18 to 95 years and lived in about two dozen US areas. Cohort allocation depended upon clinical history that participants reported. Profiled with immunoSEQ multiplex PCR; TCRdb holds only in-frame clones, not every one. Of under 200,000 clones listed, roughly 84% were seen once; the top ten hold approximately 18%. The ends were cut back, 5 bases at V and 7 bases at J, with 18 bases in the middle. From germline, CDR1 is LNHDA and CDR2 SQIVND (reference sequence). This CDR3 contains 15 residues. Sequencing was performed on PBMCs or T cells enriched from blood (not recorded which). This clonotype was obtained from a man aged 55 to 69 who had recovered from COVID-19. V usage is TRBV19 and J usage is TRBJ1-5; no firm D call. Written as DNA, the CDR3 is TGTGCCAGTAGTCCCAGTGTAGGGCGGAGGCAGCCCCAGCATTTT. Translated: CASSPSVGRRQPQHF.